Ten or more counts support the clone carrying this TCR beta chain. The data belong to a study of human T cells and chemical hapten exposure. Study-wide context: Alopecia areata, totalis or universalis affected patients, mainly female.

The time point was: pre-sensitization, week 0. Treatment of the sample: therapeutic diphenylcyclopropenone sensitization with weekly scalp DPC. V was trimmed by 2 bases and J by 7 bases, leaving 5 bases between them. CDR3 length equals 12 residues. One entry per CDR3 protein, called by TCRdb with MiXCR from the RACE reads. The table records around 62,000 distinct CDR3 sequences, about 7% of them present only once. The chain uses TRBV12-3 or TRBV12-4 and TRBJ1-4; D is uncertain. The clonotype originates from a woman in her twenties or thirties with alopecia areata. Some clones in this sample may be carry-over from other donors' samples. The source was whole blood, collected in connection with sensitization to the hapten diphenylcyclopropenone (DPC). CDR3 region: CASSLYLEKLFF. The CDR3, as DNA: TGTGCCAGCAGTTTATACCTTGAAAAACTGTTTTTT.